This T cell receptor (beta chain) was captured by sequencing in a study of CD8+ T cells in alopecia areata. Only a few counts were recorded for this clone. Its antigen is not known. Trimming took 2 bases from V and 5 from J, leaving 16 bases between them. The CDR3 loop spans 15 amino acids. CDR1 is LNHNV and CDR2 is YYDKDF in the germline V gene (reference sequence). CD4+ and CD8+ T cells were sorted from PBMCs. Findings and caveats of the study: Higher clonality and more expanded CD8+ clones appeared in lesional than normal scalp. Mice gave a clearer picture of TCR sharing than patients did, possibly for HLA-related reasons. Besides other cells, scalp samples also yield sequences of resident alphabeta T cells from normal skin.

RNA, once extracted, was reverse transcribed into cDNA for use as the sequencing template. The method was immunoSEQ multiplex PCR; TCRdb's version includes in-frame clones alone and lacks a portion of them. The profile shows more than 90,000 clones, approximately 58% of them singletons. The sequencing sample was made of CD4+ T cells sorted from blood. The J gene is TRBJ2-7, the V gene TRBV15, with D possibly being TRBD2 (5 bases). This TCR came from a human donor in good health. The CDR3 nucleotides are TGTGCCACCAGCAGATACGCAGCGGACCTGAACGAGCAGTACTTC. This codes for CATSRYAADLNEQYF.